Listed here is a single T cell receptor (beta chain). The protocol was immunoSEQ multiplex PCR, while the TCRdb copy is restricted to in-frame clones and leaves out a portion. Of about 390,000 clones in the sample, approximately 87% are singletons; the top ten hold 10%. In germline, CDR1 is LNHDA, CDR2 SQIVND (reference sequence). J gave up 0 bases and V 3 bases, and 9 bases lay outside the gene matches. CDR3 length equals 17 residues. This specimen comes from a study of blood T cell repertoires in COVID-19. This clonotype originated in a woman aged 45-59 years who had recovered from COVID-19. Source material: PBMCs or T cells enriched from blood (not recorded which). This sequence joins TRBV19 and TRBJ2-7; 9 nucleotides match TRBD1. The DNA for the CDR3 is TGTGCCAGTAGTATGGCCTCCGGGACAGGGATCTCCTACGAGCAGTACTTC. This translates into CASSMASGTGISYEQYF. The complete variable domain, with remaining parts taken from reference TRBV19 and TRBJ2-7, reads DGGITQSPKYLFRKEGQNVTLSCEQNLNHDAMYWYRQDPGQGLRLIYYSQIVNDFQKGDIAEGYSVSREKKESFPLTVTSAQKNPTAFYLCASSMASGTGISYEQYFGPGTRLTVT.